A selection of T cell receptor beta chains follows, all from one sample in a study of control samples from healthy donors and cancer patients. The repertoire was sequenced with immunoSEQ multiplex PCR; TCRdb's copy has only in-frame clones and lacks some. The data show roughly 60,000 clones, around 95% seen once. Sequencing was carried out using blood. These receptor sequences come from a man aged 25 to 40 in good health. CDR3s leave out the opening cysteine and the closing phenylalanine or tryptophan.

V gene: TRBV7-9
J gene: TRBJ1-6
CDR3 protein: ASSLVRGSSPLH

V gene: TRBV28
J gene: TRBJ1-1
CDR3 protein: ASSWQNMNTEAF

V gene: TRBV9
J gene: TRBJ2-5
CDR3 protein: ASSEGTGPWGETQY

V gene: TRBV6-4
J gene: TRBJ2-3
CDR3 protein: ASSDGAGGPDTQY

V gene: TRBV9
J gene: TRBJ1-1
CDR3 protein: ASSRGQGDANTEAF

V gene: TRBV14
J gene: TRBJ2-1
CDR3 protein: ASSQGTSASYNEQF

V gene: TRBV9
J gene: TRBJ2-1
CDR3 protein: ASSVHTGGDEQF

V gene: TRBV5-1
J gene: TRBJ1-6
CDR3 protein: ASSLAGYNSPLH

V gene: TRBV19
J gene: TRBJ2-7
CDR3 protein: ASSIAGTSSYEQY

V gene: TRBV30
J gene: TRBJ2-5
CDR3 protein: AWSVKETQY

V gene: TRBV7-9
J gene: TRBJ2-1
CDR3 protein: ASSMGLAGEGGNEQF

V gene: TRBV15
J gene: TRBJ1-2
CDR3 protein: ATSRKYAGQGIGYT

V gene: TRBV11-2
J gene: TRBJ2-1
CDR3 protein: ASRNLAGGHLNEQF

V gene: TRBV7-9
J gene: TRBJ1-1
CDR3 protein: ASSLAILAVEAF

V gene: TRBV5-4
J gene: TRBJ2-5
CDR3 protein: ASSLLGGLIETQY

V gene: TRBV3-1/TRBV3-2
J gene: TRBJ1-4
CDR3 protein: ASSPDREGEKLF

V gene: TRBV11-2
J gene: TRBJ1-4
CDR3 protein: ASSNPSGFGEKLF

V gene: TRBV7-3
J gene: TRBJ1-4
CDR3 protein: ASSRGNGEKLF

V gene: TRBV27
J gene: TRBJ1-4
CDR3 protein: ASRKGANEKLF

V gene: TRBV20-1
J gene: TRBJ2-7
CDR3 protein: SARAHYEQY

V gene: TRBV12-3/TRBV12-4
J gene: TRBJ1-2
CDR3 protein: ASTSQGGNGYT

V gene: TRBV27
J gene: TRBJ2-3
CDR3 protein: ASSLLGQGSPDTQY

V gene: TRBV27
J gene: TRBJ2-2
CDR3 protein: ASTNLAGELF

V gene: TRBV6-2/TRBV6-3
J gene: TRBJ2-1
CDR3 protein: ASSYTGTNPIASSNNEQF

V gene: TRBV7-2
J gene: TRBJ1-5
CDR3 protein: ASSHRALSNQPQH

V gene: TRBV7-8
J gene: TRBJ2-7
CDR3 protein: ASSHHIYEQY

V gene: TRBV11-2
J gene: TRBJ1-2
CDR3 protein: ASSLQGGVDYGYT

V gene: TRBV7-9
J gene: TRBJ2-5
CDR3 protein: ASSLLAVQETQY

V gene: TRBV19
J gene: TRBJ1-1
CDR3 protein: ASSIGPQNTEAF

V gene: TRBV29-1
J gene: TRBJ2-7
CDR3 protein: SVVGTAKKGPYEQY

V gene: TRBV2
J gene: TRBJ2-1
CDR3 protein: ASMLAANEQF

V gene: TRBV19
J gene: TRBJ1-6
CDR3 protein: ASSVEGASPLH

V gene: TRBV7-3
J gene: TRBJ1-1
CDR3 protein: ASSTGTTNTEAF

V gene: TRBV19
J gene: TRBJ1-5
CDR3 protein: ASSLQSNQPQH

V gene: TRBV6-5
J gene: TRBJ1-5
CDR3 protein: ASSYGTGGQPQH

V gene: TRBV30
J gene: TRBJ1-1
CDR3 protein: AWSVRLDTEAF

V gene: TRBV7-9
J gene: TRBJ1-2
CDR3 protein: ASSQKWRPKDYGYT

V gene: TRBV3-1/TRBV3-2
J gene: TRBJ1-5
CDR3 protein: ASSQGSNQPQH

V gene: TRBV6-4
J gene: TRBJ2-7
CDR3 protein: ASSDRGQETSFLTQPYEQY

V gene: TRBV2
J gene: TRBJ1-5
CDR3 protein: ASSEPGGTKVNQPQH

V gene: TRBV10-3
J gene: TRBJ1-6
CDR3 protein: AIRAGAGSSYNSPLH